These 13 T cell receptor beta chains share one sample of origin, sequenced in a study of shared T cell receptors in the human thymus. Only in-frame clones appear in the TCRdb table, and some are missing; sequencing was by immunoSEQ multiplex PCR. The repertoire holds roughly 700,000 clones, with roughly 90% as singletons. The data were also submitted as part of a second study, on human thymus T cells.

Sequencing used thymocytes. These receptors were obtained from a boy younger than two with a congenital heart defect.

This clone was counted once. This sequence joins TRBV27 and TRBJ1-1; no reliable D call. Germline values: CDR1 MNHEY, CDR2 SMNVEV (reference sequence). Trimming removed 5 bases at V and 4 bases at J, with 17 bases between. The CDR3 runs to 15 residues. This CDR3 reads CASSTETMGSTEAFF. DNA for the CDR3: TGTGCCAGCAGTACCGAAACGATGGGGAGCACTGAAGCTTTCTTT.

This rearrangement joins TRBV7-6 to TRBJ2-3, with D perhaps matching TRBD2 (5 bases). The V gene's germline CDR1 is SGHVS and CDR2 FNYEAQ. This CDR3 has 15 amino acids. Trimming shortened V by 0 bases and J by 2 bases, and 9 bases separated the two germline ends. DNA of the CDR3: TGTGCCAGCAGCTTAGCGGGTCGGGACACAGATACGCAGTATTTT. Translating gives CASSLAGRDTDTQYF.

This clone was seen a few times. V gene TRBV14 combines with J gene TRBJ1-1; maybe TRBD1 (5 bases). Trimming removed 0 bases at V and 2 bases at J, with 13 bases between. CDR3 length equals 16 residues. The V gene's germline CDR1 is SGHDN and CDR2 FVKESK. In DNA, the CDR3 is TGTGCCAGCAGCCAAGAAGGAGAGACAGACAACACTGAAGCTTTCTTT. This encodes CASSQEGETDNTEAFF.

The V call is TRBV7-8, the J call TRBJ2-5; 9 nucleotides line up with TRBD1. The V and J ends lost 1 base and 5 bases, in that order; junction bases with no gene match: 8. The V gene's germline CDR1 is SGHVS and CDR2 FQNEAQ. The CDR3 covers 16 residues. CDR3 sequence reads: CASSLVGTGWRETQYF. The CDR3 DNA sequence: TGTGCCAGCAGCTTAGTCGGGACAGGGTGGAGGGAGACCCAGTACTTC.

This clone was observed a single time. V and J are TRBV4-1 and TRBJ2-7; the D gene is possibly TRBD2 (5 bases). Germline-derived CDR1 and CDR2 are MGHRA and YSYEKL. The CDR3 loop spans 15 amino acids. V was clipped by 0 bases and J by 5 bases, with 14 bases between them. CDR3 loop: CASSQETRPLDEQYF. The CDR3 bases are TGCGCCAGCAGCCAAGAAACTAGGCCCTTGGACGAGCAGTACTTC.

The sample holds one count of this clone. J is TRBJ2-2 and V is TRBV2, with 7 bases aligning to TRBD1. With V trimmed by 3 bases and J by 0 bases, 1 base remained unmatched. The germline CDR1 and CDR2 sequences are SNHLY and FYNNEI. The CDR3 runs 15 residues. Written as DNA, the CDR3 is TGTGCCAGCAGTGACGGGACAGCGAACACCGGGGAGCTGTTTTTT. This encodes CASSDGTANTGELFF.

This chain joins TRBV30 and TRBJ1-2; possibly TRBD1 for D (5 bases). Germline V lookup: CDR1 GTSNPN, CDR2 SVGIG (reference sequence). This CDR3 is built from 15 residues. The V end lost 1 base, the J end lost 5 bases, and 17 bases lay between the germline ends. Here the CDR3 reads CAWSARFRVEYGYTF. CDR3 coding DNA: TGTGCCTGGAGTGCCCGATTCAGGGTAGAGTATGGCTACACCTTC.

This rearrangement joins TRBV27 to TRBJ2-2; tentative D call: TRBD2 (5 bases). The CDR3 is 15 amino acids. Trimming removed 2 bases at V and 1 base at J, with 8 bases between. Germline CDR1 and CDR2: MNHEY and SMNVEV (reference sequence). This chain's CDR3 is CASSLAGMNTGELFF. CDR3 nucleotides: TGTGCCAGCAGTTTAGCCGGGATGAACACCGGGGAGCTGTTTTTT.

The chain recombines TRBV10-3 with TRBJ2-7; TRBD2 agrees at 10 bases. V was pared by 1 base and J by 1 base, with 1 base of the junction left unmatched. The CDR3 is 15 amino acids. Germline V lookup: CDR1 ENHRY, CDR2 SYGVKD. The CDR3 region has the DNA TGTGCCATCAGTGAGTGGGGACTAGCGTCCTACGAGCAGTACTTC. This translates into CAISEWGLASYEQYF.

Worth noting for this clone: The junction shows a germline mismatch at one end, possibly a read error. The V gene is TRBV5-6, the J gene TRBJ1-3, with 9 bases that match TRBD1. The CDR3 covers 18 residues. CDR1 is SGHDT and CDR2 is YYEEEE in the germline V gene. The CDR3 DNA follows: TGTGCCAGCAGCTTGTGTTCCCGGACAGGGGATGGTGGAAGCACCATATATTTT. It encodes CASSLCSRTGDGGSTIYF. The full variable domain, rest sourced from reference TRBV5-6 and TRBJ1-3, is DAGVTQSPTHLIKTRGQQVTLRCSPKSGHDTVSWYQQALGQGPQFIFQYYEEEERQRGNFPDRFSGHQFPNYSSELNVNALLLGDSALYLCASSLCSRTGDGGSTIYFGEGSWLTVV.

The chain recombines TRBV2 with TRBJ2-7; weak D call: TRBD1 (5 bases). Germline assignment: CDR1 SNHLY and CDR2 FYNNEI. This CDR3 is built from 13 residues. Deletions cut 4 bases from V and 4 bases from J, with 11 bases between. CDR3 sequence reads: CASSARGSYEQYF. CDR3 bases: TGTGCCAGCAGTGCAAGGGGAAGTTACGAGCAGTACTTC.

The V gene is TRBV5-8, the J gene TRBJ2-2; possibly TRBD2 for D (5 bases). V lost 2 bases to trimming and J lost 4 bases, with 15 bases between them. Per the germline V gene, CDR1 is SGHTS and CDR2 is YDEGEE. CDR3 length: 16 residues. Here the CDR3 reads CASSFLGKAATGELFF. The CDR3 DNA follows: TGTGCCAGCAGCTTCCTTGGGAAAGCGGCCACCGGGGAGCTGTTTTTT.

The genes are TRBV29-1 and TRBJ1-1; 7 bases are a match to TRBD1. Germline V lookup: CDR1 SQVTM, CDR2 ANQGSEA. The trim removed 6 bases at V and 1 base at J, leaving 8 bases unmatched. The CDR3 runs 14 residues. The CDR3 loop reads CSVTTTGTNTEAFF. CDR3 nucleotide sequence: TGCAGCGTAACAACGACAGGGACGAACACTGAAGCTTTCTTT.